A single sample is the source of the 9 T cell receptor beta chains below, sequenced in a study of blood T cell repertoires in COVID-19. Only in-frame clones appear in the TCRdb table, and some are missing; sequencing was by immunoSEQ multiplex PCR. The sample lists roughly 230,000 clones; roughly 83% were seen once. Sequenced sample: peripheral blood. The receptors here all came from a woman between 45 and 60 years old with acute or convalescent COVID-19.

CDR3 in DNA: TGTGCCAGCACCCTGGGGACAGGGTTGAATTCACCCCTCCACTTT. Its protein is CASTLGTGLNSPLHF. This chain joins TRBV6-5 and TRBJ1-6; 9 positions match TRBD1. The J segment lost 7 bases and the V segment lost 7 bases, leaving 8 bases of the junction unmatched. CDR1 MNHEY and CDR2 SVGAGI come from the germline V gene. The CDR3 is made up of 15 amino acids.

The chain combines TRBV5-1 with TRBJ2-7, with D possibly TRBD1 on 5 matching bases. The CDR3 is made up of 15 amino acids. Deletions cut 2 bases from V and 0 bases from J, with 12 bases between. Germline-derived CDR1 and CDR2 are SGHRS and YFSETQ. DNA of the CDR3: TGCGCCAGCAGCTTCCGGCAGGGTAGCTCCTACGAGCAGTACTTC. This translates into CASSFRQGSSYEQYF.

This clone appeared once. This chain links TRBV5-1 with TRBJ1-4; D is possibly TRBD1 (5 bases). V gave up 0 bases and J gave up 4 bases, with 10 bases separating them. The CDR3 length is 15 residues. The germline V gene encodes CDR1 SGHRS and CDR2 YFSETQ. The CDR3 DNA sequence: TGCGCCAGCAGCTTGGAGCTGGGACTTAATGAAAAACTGTTTTTT. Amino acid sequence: CASSLELGLNEKLFF. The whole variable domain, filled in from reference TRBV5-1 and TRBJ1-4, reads KAGVTQTPRYLIKTRGQQVTLSCSPISGHRSVSWYQQTPGQGLQFLFEYFSETQRNKGNFPGRFSGRQFSNSRSEMNVSTLELGDSALYLCASSLELGLNEKLFFGSGTQLSVL.

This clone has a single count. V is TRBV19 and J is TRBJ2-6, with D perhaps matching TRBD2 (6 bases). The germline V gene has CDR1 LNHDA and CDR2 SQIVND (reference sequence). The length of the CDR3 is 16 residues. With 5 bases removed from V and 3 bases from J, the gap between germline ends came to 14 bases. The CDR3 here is CASSGRRGSGANVLTF. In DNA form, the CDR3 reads TGTGCCAGTAGTGGCCGGCGGGGTAGTGGGGCCAACGTCCTGACTTTC. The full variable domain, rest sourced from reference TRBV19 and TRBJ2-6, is DGGITQSPKYLFRKEGQNVTLSCEQNLNHDAMYWYRQDPGQGLRLIYYSQIVNDFQKGDIAEGYSVSREKKESFPLTVTSAQKNPTAFYLCASSGRRGSGANVLTFGAGSRLTVL.

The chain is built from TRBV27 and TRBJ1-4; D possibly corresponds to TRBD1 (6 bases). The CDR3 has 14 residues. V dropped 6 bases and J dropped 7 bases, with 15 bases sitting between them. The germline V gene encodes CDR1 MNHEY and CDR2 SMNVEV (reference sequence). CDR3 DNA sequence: TGTGCCAGCAGGCCTAGGGGGGGGACTGAAAAACTGTTTTTT. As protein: CASRPRGGTEKLFF.

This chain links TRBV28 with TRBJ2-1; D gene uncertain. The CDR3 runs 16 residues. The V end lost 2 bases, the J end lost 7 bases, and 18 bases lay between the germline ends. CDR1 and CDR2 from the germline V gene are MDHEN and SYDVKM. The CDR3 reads CASSLGQPGGKNEQFF. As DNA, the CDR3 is TGTGCCAGCAGTTTAGGTCAACCGGGTGGAAAAAATGAGCAGTTCTTC. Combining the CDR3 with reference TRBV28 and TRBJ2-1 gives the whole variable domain DVKVTQSSRYLVKRTGEKVFLECVQDMDHENMFWYRQDPGLGLRLIYFSYDVKMKEKGDIPEGYSVSREKKERFSLILESASTNQTSMYLCASSLGQPGGKNEQFFGPGTRLTVL.

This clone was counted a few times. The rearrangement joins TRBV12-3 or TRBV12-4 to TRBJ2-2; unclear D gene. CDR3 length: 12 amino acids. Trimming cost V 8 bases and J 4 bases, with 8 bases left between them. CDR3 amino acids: CASLRGTGELFF. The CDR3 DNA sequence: TGTGCCAGCTTAAGAGGCACCGGGGAGCTGTTTTTT.

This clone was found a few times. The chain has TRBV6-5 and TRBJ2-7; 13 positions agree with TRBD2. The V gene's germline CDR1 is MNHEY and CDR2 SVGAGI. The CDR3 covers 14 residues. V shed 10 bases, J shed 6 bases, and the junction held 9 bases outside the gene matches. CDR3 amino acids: CAIRTSGRQGEQYF. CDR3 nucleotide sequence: TGTGCCATTCGGACTAGCGGGAGACAGGGCGAGCAGTACTTC.

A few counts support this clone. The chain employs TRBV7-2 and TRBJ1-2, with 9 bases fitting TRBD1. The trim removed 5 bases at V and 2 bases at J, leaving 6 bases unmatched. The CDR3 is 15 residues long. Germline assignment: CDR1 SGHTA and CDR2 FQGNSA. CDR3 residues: CASSPQGQGNYGYTF. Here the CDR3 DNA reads TGTGCCAGCAGCCCCCAAGGACAGGGGAACTATGGCTACACCTTC.